The 32 T cell receptor beta chains reported below all come from one sample, sequenced in a study of cytomegalovirus exposure and HLA in healthy donors. Primers for the PCR totalled 60 Vbeta and 13 Jbeta. Sequenced by immunoSEQ multiplex PCR; TCRdb stores in-frame clones only, minus some. The sample consists of under 150,000 clones, about 80% of them appearing once. Specimen: PBMCs. These receptors all come from a male donor in good health and CMV-seronegative.

The chain joins TRBV5-4 to TRBJ2-1, with D perhaps matching TRBD2 (6 bases). CDR1 and CDR2 from the germline V gene are SGHNT and YYREEE (reference sequence). Between the trimmed V and J ends, which lost 4 bases and 8 bases, there was a span of 10 bases. This CDR3 comprises 12 residues. CDR3 protein: CASSQTSHEQFF. The CDR3 DNA reads TGTGCCAGCAGCCAGACTAGTCATGAGCAGTTCTTC. Variable domain in full (rest from reference TRBV5-4 and TRBJ2-1): ETGVTQSPTHLIKTRGQQVTLRCSSQSGHNTVSWYQQALGQGPQFIFQYYREEENGRGNFPPRFSGLQFPNYSSELNVNALELDDSALYLCASSQTSHEQFFGPGTRLTVL.

The CDR3 loop reads CASSSSDRGLFQPQHF. DNA for the CDR3: TGTGCCAGCAGCTCATCGGACAGGGGGCTTTTTCAGCCCCAGCATTTT. The chain uses TRBV5-5 and TRBJ1-5, with 11 bases fitting TRBD1. V trimming: 3 bases; J trimming: 6 bases; junction bases outside the gene matches: 8. The V gene's germline CDR1 is SGHKS and CDR2 YYEKEE (reference sequence). This CDR3 is 16 amino acids long.

This clone has only one observation. The chain combines TRBV19 with TRBJ2-1; 7 bases are shared with TRBD1. Germline V gene sequence: CDR1 LNHDA, CDR2 SQIVND (reference sequence). The CDR3 covers 17 residues. V was clipped by 4 bases and J by 1 base; unmatched bases: 10. CDR3 nucleotide sequence: TGTGCCAGTAGTACCAAGCTGACAGGGCTTTCCTACAATGAGCAGTTCTTC. Its translation: CASSTKLTGLSYNEQFF.

The chain links TRBV11-1 to TRBJ1-5; D gene ambiguous. Germline loops: CDR1 SGHAT, CDR2 FQDESV (reference sequence). CDR3 length: 15 residues. Deletions cut 1 base from V and 0 bases from J, with 7 bases between. In nucleotides, the CDR3 is TGTGCCAGCAGCTTAGACGGGGATAGCAATCAGCCCCAGCATTTT. This translates into CASSLDGDSNQPQHF. Together with reference TRBV11-1 and TRBJ1-5, the CDR3 gives the full variable domain: EAEVAQSPRYKITEKSQAVAFWCDPISGHATLYWYRQILGQGPELLVQFQDESVVDDSQLPKDRFSAERLKGVDSTLKIQPAELGDSAMYLCASSLDGDSNQPQHFGDGTRLSIL.

This clone was recorded a few times. The CDR3 spells CASSLRQGTQETQYF. CDR3 nucleotide sequence: TGTGCCAGCAGCCTAAGACAGGGGACCCAAGAGACCCAGTACTTC. This sequence joins TRBV7-9 and TRBJ2-5; 8 bases are a match to TRBD1. This CDR3 is built from 15 residues. Germline lookup yields CDR1 SEHNR and CDR2 FQNEAQ (reference sequence). V lost 5 bases and J lost 1; bases outside the gene matches: 6.

This clone came up once. For the CDR3, the DNA is TGTGCCAGCAAGGGGGGACAGGGGGCCTCCGGGGAGCTGTTTTTT. Translating gives CASKGGQGASGELFF. This rearrangement joins TRBV2 to TRBJ2-2, with 12 bases aligning to TRBD1. The trim removed 7 bases at V and 6 bases at J, leaving 6 bases unmatched. The CDR3 has 15 residues. Germline V gene data show CDR1 as SNHLY and CDR2 as FYNNEI.

The rearrangement links TRBV6-5 to TRBJ2-2, with a tentative D call TRBD1 (6 bases). Looked up from germline, CDR1 is MNHEY and CDR2 is SVGAGI. The V end was cut by 4 bases, the J end by 1 base, with 7 bases between. CDR3 length: 14 residues. The CDR3 nucleotides are TGTGCCAGCAGTTTGACAGGGAACACCGGGGAGCTGTTTTTT. This encodes CASSLTGNTGELFF.

V and J are TRBV6-4 and TRBJ1-2, with D possibly being TRBD1 (5 bases). V was shortened by 3 bases and J by 7 bases, with 15 bases between the two germline ends. Germline V CDR1 and CDR2: MRHNA, SNTAGT. This CDR3 has 14 amino acids. The CDR3, as DNA: TGTGCCAGCAGTGATTTCCCGGGGGAGCCTGGCTACACCTTC. Its translation: CASSDFPGEPGYTF.

The chain carries TRBV5-5 and TRBJ2-1; tentatively, D is TRBD1 (6 bases). The CDR3 has 16 residues. Between the trimmed V and J ends, which lost 1 base and 4 bases, there was a span of 15 bases. CDR1 SGHKS and CDR2 YYEKEE come from the germline V gene (reference sequence). The CDR3 coding sequence is TGTGCCAGCAGCTTGATTGGCAGGGGCCTTTACAATGAGCAGTTCTTC. This codes for CASSLIGRGLYNEQFF.

This chain connects TRBV19 to TRBJ2-1, with 9 positions matching TRBD1. The V segment lost 7 bases and the J segment 6 bases; nucleotides outside the gene matches: 13. Germline assignment: CDR1 LNHDA and CDR2 SQIVND (reference sequence). The CDR3 is 16 residues long. The chain's CDR3 is CASIGGQGVVGNEQFF. The DNA for the CDR3 is TGTGCCAGTATCGGGGGACAGGGTGTGGTGGGCAATGAGCAGTTCTTC. Combining the CDR3 with reference TRBV19 and TRBJ2-1 gives the whole variable domain DGGITQSPKYLFRKEGQNVTLSCEQNLNHDAMYWYRQDPGQGLRLIYYSQIVNDFQKGDIAEGYSVSREKKESFPLTVTSAQKNPTAFYLCASIGGQGVVGNEQFFGPGTRLTVL.

The V gene is TRBV6-5, the J gene TRBJ1-2; 9 nucleotides match TRBD1. V gave up 5 bases and J gave up 7 bases; unmatched junction bases: 11. The CDR3 is 15 amino acids. Germline V gene lookup returns CDR1 MNHEY and CDR2 SVGAGI. As DNA, the CDR3 is TGTGCCAGCAGTGGGGACAGGGATTTTGTGGGTGGCTACACCTTC. It encodes CASSGDRDFVGGYTF.

The gene calls are TRBV7-3 and TRBJ2-5, with 10 bases lining up with TRBD1. This CDR3 is 15 amino acids long. J gave up 1 base and V 3 bases, and 2 bases lay outside the gene matches. The germline gives CDR1 SGHTA, CDR2 FQGTGA. CDR3 protein: CASSFRQGAQETQYF. CDR3 sequence (DNA): TGTGCCAGCAGCTTTCGACAGGGGGCCCAAGAGACCCAGTACTTC.

The chain has TRBV19 and TRBJ1-3; possibly TRBD1 for D (5 bases). Germline V gene lookup returns CDR1 LNHDA and CDR2 SQIVND (reference sequence). V was clipped by 3 bases and J by 0 bases, with 15 bases between them. This CDR3 spans 17 amino acids. The CDR3 DNA sequence: TGTGCCAGTAGTATCCCAGGGTCGGCTTCCTCTGGAAACACCATATATTTT. It encodes CASSIPGSASSGNTIYF.

CDR3 amino acids: CASSEATFTTDTQYF. CDR3 DNA: TGTGCCAGCAGTGAAGCGACTTTCACCACAGATACGCAGTATTTT. The chain is built from TRBV6-1 and TRBJ2-3; D is ambiguous. This CDR3 has 15 amino acids. The germline CDR1 and CDR2 sequences are MNHNS and SASEGT. The V gene lost 0 bases and the J gene lost 2 bases, with 9 bases spanning the gap.

V and J are TRBV2 and TRBJ2-7; D perhaps matches TRBD1 (6 bases). Germline-derived CDR1 and CDR2 are SNHLY and FYNNEI. Trimming removed 6 bases from V and 4 bases from J, with 10 bases in between. The length of the CDR3 is 12 residues. Written as DNA, the CDR3 is TGTGCCAGCAGACAGGGAAAATACGAGCAGTACTTC. This translates into CASRQGKYEQYF.

V and J are TRBV6-5 and TRBJ1-6, with TRBD1 as a possible D gene (5 bases). Germline CDR1 reads MNHEY; CDR2 reads SVGAGI. The CDR3 contains 16 residues. Trimming stripped 2 bases from V and 3 bases from J, with 11 bases between. DNA for the CDR3: TGTGCCAGCAGTTACCGGTTGACAGACTATAATTCACCCCTCCACTTT. The encoded protein is CASSYRLTDYNSPLHF.

The chain has TRBV5-1 and TRBJ1-3, with D uncertain. Germline V gives CDR1 SGHRS, CDR2 YFSETQ. This CDR3 spans 15 amino acids. Trimming shortened V by 0 bases and J by 0 bases, and 7 bases separated the two germline ends. Here the CDR3 reads CASSLGTVSGNTIYF. CDR3 bases: TGCGCCAGCAGCTTGGGTACGGTCTCTGGAAACACCATATATTTT. Full variable domain (rest looked up from reference TRBV5-1 and TRBJ1-3): KAGVTQTPRYLIKTRGQQVTLSCSPISGHRSVSWYQQTPGQGLQFLFEYFSETQRNKGNFPGRFSGRQFSNSRSEMNVSTLELGDSALYLCASSLGTVSGNTIYFGEGSWLTVV.

The chain is built from TRBV5-1 and TRBJ2-7; weak D call: TRBD1 (5 bases). CDR3 length: 15 amino acids. Trimming cost V 2 bases and J 4 bases, with 16 bases left between them. The germline CDR1 and CDR2 sequences are SGHRS and YFSETQ. The CDR3 spells CASSFFIQGLYEQYF. The CDR3 DNA reads TGCGCCAGCAGCTTCTTTATCCAGGGCCTTTACGAGCAGTACTTC.

The chain employs TRBV6-1 and TRBJ2-2; possibly TRBD2 for D (5 bases). Between the trimmed V and J ends, which lost 3 bases and 4 bases, there was a span of 21 bases. The V gene's germline CDR1 is MNHNS and CDR2 SASEGT. This CDR3 region has 18 residues. This CDR3 is CASSDPRSGLPSTGELFF. CDR3 coding DNA: TGTGCCAGCAGTGATCCGCGCTCCGGACTCCCGAGCACCGGGGAGCTGTTTTTT.

The chain uses TRBV30 and TRBJ1-3; 8 positions agree with TRBD1. The junction had 7 bases not matched to a gene; V was cut back by 5 bases and J by 4 bases. The CDR3 is 14 residues long. The germline CDR1 and CDR2 sequences are GTSNPN and SVGIG (reference sequence). The CDR3 DNA is TGTGCCTGGGCAAGGACAGGGAAAGGAAACACCATATATTTT. Amino acid sequence: CAWARTGKGNTIYF.

This chain uses TRBV4-2 with TRBJ2-5, with 9 bases lining up with TRBD2. Germline V gene sequence: CDR1 LGHNA, CDR2 YNFKEQ. The CDR3 sequence is 15 residues long. The V gene end was trimmed by 0 bases and the J gene end by 5 bases; junction bases not matched to a gene: 4. The CDR3 nucleotides are TGTGCCAGCAGCCAAGAGCGGGAGGGCCACGAGACCCAGTACTTC. The encoded protein is CASSQEREGHETQYF.

The V call is TRBV28, the J call TRBJ1-1; D is undetermined. With 4 bases removed from V and 5 bases from J, the gap between germline ends came to 8 bases. The CDR3 covers 12 residues. Germline V gene lookup returns CDR1 MDHEN and CDR2 SYDVKM. This CDR3 reads CASSWSGTEAFF. CDR3 in DNA: TGTGCCAGCAGTTGGTCGGGTACTGAAGCTTTCTTT.

This CDR3 is CASSPSGQGSYEQYF. The DNA for the CDR3 is TGTGCCAGCAGTCCCTCGGGACAGGGGTCCTACGAGCAGTACTTC. The chain combines TRBV28 with TRBJ2-7; 10 nucleotides align to TRBD1. The CDR3 is 15 residues long. Germline V gene sequence: CDR1 MDHEN, CDR2 SYDVKM. Trimming cost V 5 bases and J 1 base; bases outside gene matches: 5.

This chain connects TRBV6-6 to TRBJ1-3; D is ambiguous. The length of the CDR3 is 16 residues. Trimming stripped 0 bases from V and 1 base from J, with 10 bases between. CDR1 MNHNY and CDR2 SVGAGI come from the germline V gene (reference sequence). The chain's CDR3 is CASSYSSESSGNTIYF. The CDR3 DNA follows: TGTGCCAGCAGTTACTCTTCGGAGTCGTCTGGAAACACCATATATTTT.

V usage is TRBV7-6 and J usage is TRBJ2-3; tentatively, D is TRBD2 (7 bases). The CDR3 is made up of 14 amino acids. Germline values: CDR1 SGHVS, CDR2 FNYEAQ. Trimming removed 1 base from V and 3 bases from J, with 8 bases in between. The CDR3: CASSLEGGTDTQYF. The CDR3 DNA reads TGTGCCAGCAGCTTAGAGGGGGGGACAGATACGCAGTATTTT. The entire variable domain, with the rest obtained from reference TRBV7-6 and TRBJ2-3, is as follows: GAGVSQSPRYKVTKRGQDVALRCDPISGHVSLYWYRQALGQGPEFLTYFNYEAQQDKSGLPNDRFSAERPEGSISTLTIQRTEQRDSAMYRCASSLEGGTDTQYFGPGTRLTVL.

The chain has TRBV6-5 and TRBJ2-2; no clear D. Germline lookup yields CDR1 MNHEY and CDR2 SVGAGI. The length of the CDR3 is 16 residues. V was shortened by 2 bases and J by 0 bases, with 10 bases between the two germline ends. CDR3: CASSYPSTPNTGELFF. CDR3 coding DNA: TGTGCCAGCAGTTACCCGAGCACTCCGAACACCGGGGAGCTGTTTTTT.

This chain uses TRBV19 with TRBJ1-2; tentative D call: TRBD1 (5 bases). V lost 5 bases and J 5 bases, leaving 9 bases between the germline ends. Germline values: CDR1 LNHDA, CDR2 SQIVND (reference sequence). This CDR3 has 12 residues. The CDR3 DNA sequence: TGTGCCAGTAGTTGGGACTTGTATGGCTACACCTTC. It specifies CASSWDLYGYTF.

This rearrangement joins TRBV10-3 to TRBJ1-1; a possible D gene is TRBD1 (6 bases). Trimming cost V 0 bases and J 4 bases, with 9 bases left between them. The CDR3 consists of 14 residues. Germline CDR1 reads ENHRY; CDR2 reads SYGVKD. CDR3 sequence: CAISESKGVTEAFF. The CDR3 DNA sequence: TGTGCCATCAGTGAGTCGAAGGGGGTCACTGAAGCTTTCTTT.

This clone was seen only a few times. V usage is TRBV25-1 and J usage is TRBJ1-1, with a possible D match to TRBD1 (6 bases). Per the germline V gene, CDR1 is MGHDK and CDR2 is SYGVNS. V was cut by 5 bases and J by 1 base, with 17 bases left in between. The CDR3 length is 16 residues. The CDR3 DNA is TGTGCCAGCAGTCCGTCGGGGGGCTTTCCGAACACTGAAGCTTTCTTT. Translating gives CASSPSGGFPNTEAFF.

This clone was seen only once. The rearrangement links TRBV6-4 to TRBJ1-6; perhaps TRBD1 as D (5 bases). V was clipped by 4 bases and J by 4 bases, with 11 bases between them. Germline V gives CDR1 MRHNA, CDR2 SNTAGT. This CDR3 region has 15 residues. CDR3 sequence: CASSAGGTYNSPLHF. For the CDR3, the DNA is TGTGCCAGCAGTGCCGGGGGAACTTATAATTCACCCCTCCACTTT.

The chain uses TRBV4-3 and TRBJ2-2; TRBD2 agrees at 7 bases. The germline V gene encodes CDR1 LGHNA and CDR2 YSLEER. V lost 1 base and J lost 0; bases outside the gene matches: 5. The CDR3 loop spans 17 amino acids. CDR3 coding DNA: TGCGCCAGCAGCCAAGTTGGCGCGGGGGCGAACACCGGGGAGCTGTTTTTT. This encodes CASSQVGAGANTGELFF.

V is TRBV5-1 and J is TRBJ2-3, with D tentatively TRBD2 (6 bases). Trimming pared 0 bases from V and 2 bases from J, leaving 10 bases between. The CDR3 has 15 residues. Per germline, CDR1 SGHRS and CDR2 YFSETQ. CDR3: CASSLGGGNTDTQYF. CDR3 DNA: TGCGCCAGCAGCTTGGGCGGCGGGAACACAGATACGCAGTATTTT.